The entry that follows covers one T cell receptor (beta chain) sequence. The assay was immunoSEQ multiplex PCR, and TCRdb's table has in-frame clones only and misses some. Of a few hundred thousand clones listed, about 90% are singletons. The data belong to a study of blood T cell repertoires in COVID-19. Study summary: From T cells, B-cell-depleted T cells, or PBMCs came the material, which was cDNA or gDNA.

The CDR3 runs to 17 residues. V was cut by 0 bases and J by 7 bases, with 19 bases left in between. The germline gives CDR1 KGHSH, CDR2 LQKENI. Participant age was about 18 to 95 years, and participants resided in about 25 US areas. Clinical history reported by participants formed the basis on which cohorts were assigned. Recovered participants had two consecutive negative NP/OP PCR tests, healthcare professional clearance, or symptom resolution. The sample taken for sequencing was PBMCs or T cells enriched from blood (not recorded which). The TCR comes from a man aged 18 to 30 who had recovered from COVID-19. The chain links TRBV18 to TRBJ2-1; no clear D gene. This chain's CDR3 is CASSPPISTARHNEQFF. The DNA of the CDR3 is TGTGCCAGCTCACCACCGATTTCAACGGCTAGGCATAATGAGCAGTTCTTC. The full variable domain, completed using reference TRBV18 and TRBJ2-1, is NAGVMQNPRHLVRRRGQEARLRCSPMKGHSHVYWYRQLPEEGLKFMVYLQKENIIDESGMPKERFSAEFPKEGPSILRIQQVVRGDSAAYFCASSPPISTARHNEQFFGPGTRLTVL.